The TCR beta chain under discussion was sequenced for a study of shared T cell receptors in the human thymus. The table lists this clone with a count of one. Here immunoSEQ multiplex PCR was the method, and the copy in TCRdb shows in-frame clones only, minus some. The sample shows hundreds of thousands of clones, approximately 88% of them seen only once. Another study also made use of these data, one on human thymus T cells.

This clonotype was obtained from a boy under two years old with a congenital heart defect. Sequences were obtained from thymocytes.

The CDR3 nucleotides read TGTGCCAGCAGCCCTTGGGCTAGCGCTGACCAAGAGACCCAGTACTTC. This encodes CASSPWASADQETQYF. The rearrangement joins TRBV5-4 to TRBJ2-5; a weak D match, TRBD2 (6 bases). Per germline, CDR1 SGHNT and CDR2 YYREEE (reference sequence). This CDR3 is built from 16 residues. V lost 4 bases and J lost 0, with 16 bases in between.